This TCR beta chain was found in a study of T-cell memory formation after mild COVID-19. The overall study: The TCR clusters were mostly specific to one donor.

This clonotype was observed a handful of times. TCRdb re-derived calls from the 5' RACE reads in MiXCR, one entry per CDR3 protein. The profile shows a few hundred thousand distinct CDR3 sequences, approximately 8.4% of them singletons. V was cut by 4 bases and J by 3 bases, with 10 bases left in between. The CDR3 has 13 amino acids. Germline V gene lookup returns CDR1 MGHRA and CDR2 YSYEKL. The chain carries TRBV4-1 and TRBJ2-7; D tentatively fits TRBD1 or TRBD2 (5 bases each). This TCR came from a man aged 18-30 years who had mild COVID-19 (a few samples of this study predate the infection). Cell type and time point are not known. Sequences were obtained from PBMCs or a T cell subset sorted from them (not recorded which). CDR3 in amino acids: CASSLWDGYEQYF. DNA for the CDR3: TGCGCCAGCAGCCTGTGGGACGGCTACGAGCAGTACTTC.